This T cell receptor beta chain emerged from a study of blood T cells in healthy people across ages. This clonotype occurred many times. It was around 10 milliliters of peripheral blood that were drawn from each donor. Alongside a J-beta primer mix, a sample-barcoded 5' primer served in a second PCR lasting roughly 6 to 11 cycles. All cDNA molecules were each tagged by a template-switch adaptor with 12 random nucleotides. TCRdb passed the 5' RACE reads through MiXCR, listing each CDR3 protein once. The table lists more than 800,000 distinct CDR3 sequences, 29% of them singletons. Germline V CDR1 and CDR2: SGHTA, FQGNSA. V shed 5 bases and J shed 4 bases, with 16 bases lying between them. This CDR3 is 15 amino acids long.

Sequencing was done on a sample of blood. The receptor was isolated from a woman of 80 years or more in good health. The rearrangement links TRBV7-2 to TRBJ2-3; no definite D call. The chain's CDR3 is CASSLQGISADTQYF. CDR3 nucleotide sequence: TGTGCCAGCAGCCTCCAAGGTATTTCGGCAGATACGCAGTATTTT.